The 16 T cell receptor beta chains below were found in one sample sequenced in a study of shared clonotypes between healthy human individuals. TCRdb's table, derived via immunoSEQ multiplex PCR, lists solely in-frame clones and lacks some. This table has 180,000 or so clones, 80% to 95% appearing once. The sample consisted of naive CD4+ T cells sorted from blood. Described subset: CD45RA+ positively selected. These receptors came from a woman aged 25 to 45 in good health.

For this clone: One end of the junction does not line up with germline, which may come from a read error. Additional DNA sequences in this sample encode the identical CDR3. The chain is built from TRBV29-1 and TRBJ1-1; 7 bases match TRBD1. This CDR3 is 12 amino acids long. Germline assignment: CDR1 SQVTM and CDR2 ANQGSEA. The CDR3 region is CGVRQGFSEAFF. As DNA, the CDR3 is TGCGGCGTCAGACAGGGTTTCTCTGAAGCTTTCTTT.

The gene calls are TRBV5-4 and TRBJ1-1; D is possibly TRBD1 (5 bases). This CDR3 is 14 amino acids long. CDR1 and CDR2 from the germline V gene are SGHNT and YYREEE (reference sequence). The V end was cut by 4 bases, the J end by 1 base, with 11 bases between. The CDR3 reads CASSVPRANTEAFF. CDR3 nucleotide sequence: TGTGCCAGCAGCGTCCCCAGGGCGAACACTGAAGCTTTCTTT.

The J gene is TRBJ2-2, the V gene TRBV7-6; D unclear. Germline CDR1 is SGHVS and CDR2 is FNYEAQ. Trimming left V 3 bases short and J 3 bases short, with 14 bases between. The CDR3 has 16 residues. The CDR3 here is CASSFAPHLDTGELFF. For the CDR3, the DNA is TGTGCCAGCAGCTTTGCCCCGCATCTGGACACCGGGGAGCTGTTTTTT. The full variable domain, its missing parts supplied by reference TRBV7-6 and TRBJ2-2, is GAGVSQSPRYKVTKRGQDVALRCDPISGHVSLYWYRQALGQGPEFLTYFNYEAQQDKSGLPNDRFSAERPEGSISTLTIQRTEQRDSAMYRCASSFAPHLDTGELFFGEGSRLTVL.

This chain uses TRBV7-6 with TRBJ2-7; 8 bases are a match to TRBD1. The V gene's germline CDR1 is SGHVS and CDR2 FNYEAQ. The V gene end was trimmed by 5 bases and the J gene end by 2 bases; junction bases not matched to a gene: 8. This CDR3 is 15 amino acids long. The chain's CDR3 is CASSPHGQGPYEQYF. In DNA, the CDR3 is TGTGCCAGCAGCCCCCACGGACAGGGCCCCTACGAGCAGTACTTC. The full variable domain, in which reference TRBV7-6 and TRBJ2-7 provide the parts outside the CDR3, is GAGVSQSPRYKVTKRGQDVALRCDPISGHVSLYWYRQALGQGPEFLTYFNYEAQQDKSGLPNDRFSAERPEGSISTLTIQRTEQRDSAMYRCASSPHGQGPYEQYFGPGTRLTVT.

In its sample, this clone was seen a few times. The rearrangement links TRBV28 to TRBJ1-5; D remains unclear. Trimming left V 5 bases short and J 7 bases short, with 9 bases between. Germline CDR1 and CDR2: MDHEN and SYDVKM. There are 12 residues in the CDR3. The CDR3 nucleotides read TGTGCCAGCAGTCCTACAGTCCAGCCCCAGCATTTT. Encoded protein: CASSPTVQPQHF.

The V gene is TRBV11-2, the J gene TRBJ1-1; no definite D call. Germline-derived CDR1 and CDR2 are SGHAT and FQNNGV. Trimming left V 5 bases short and J 1 base short, with 14 bases between. CDR3 length: 15 residues. CDR3 loop: CASSLPNSRNTEAFF. In nucleotides, the CDR3 is TGTGCCAGCAGCCTTCCTAATTCAAGGAACACTGAAGCTTTCTTT.

This sequence joins TRBV6-1 and TRBJ2-1; 10 bases line up with TRBD1. The CDR3 is 13 residues long. Unmatched junction bases numbered 6, after V lost 6 bases and J lost 10 bases. The germline V gene encodes CDR1 MNHNS and CDR2 SASEGT. CDR3 sequence reads: CASRGTGDREQFF. DNA of the CDR3: TGTGCCAGCAGGGGGACAGGGGATAGGGAGCAGTTCTTC.

The CDR3 loop is CASRWRKWTQQPQHF. In DNA form, the CDR3 reads TGTGCAAGTCGCTGGCGGAAATGGACACAACAGCCCCAGCATTTT. The chain is built from TRBV12-2 and TRBJ1-5; TRBD1 was called by the table and not checked on the DNA. TRBV12-2 is assigned pseudogene status. The CDR3 covers 15 residues.

The chain links TRBV7-8 to TRBJ2-7, with D uncertain. Trimming left V 0 bases short and J 5 bases short, with 14 bases between. The CDR3 loop spans 15 amino acids. CDR1 is SGHVS and CDR2 is FQNEAQ in the germline V gene. The CDR3 DNA reads TGTGCCAGCAGCTTAGCGTACTGGAGCCCGGACGAGCAGTACTTC. This gives the protein CASSLAYWSPDEQYF.

The V and J genes are TRBV19 and TRBJ2-5, with D tentatively TRBD1 or TRBD2 (5 bases each). The tail of the sequence fits TRBJ2-7 better, so the J call may be wrong. The CDR3 has 15 residues. Germline loops: CDR1 LNHDA, CDR2 SQIVND (reference sequence). CDR3 DNA sequence: TGTGCCAGTAGCATTATGGGACCCTCCTCGGGCGAGCAGTACTTC. Translated, it gives CASSIMGPSSGEQYF.

The CDR3 loop reads CASSQEGTLAGRDEQFF. DNA of the CDR3: TGCGCCAGCAGCCAAGAAGGGACTCTAGCGGGAAGGGATGAGCAGTTCTTC. The chain couples TRBV4-1 to TRBJ2-1, with 9 bases that match TRBD2. With V trimmed by 0 bases and J by 8 bases, 11 bases remained unmatched. The CDR3 totals 17 residues. Germline CDR1 MGHRA, CDR2 YSYEKL.

The genes are TRBV30 and TRBJ1-1, with a possible D match to TRBD1 (5 bases). Germline CDR1 is GTSNPN and CDR2 is SVGIG (reference sequence). The CDR3 totals 13 residues. The V and J ends lost 2 bases and 1 base respectively, with 8 bases between them. The CDR3 DNA is TGTGCCTGGAGTAGAGGGGCGAACACTGAAGCTTTCTTT. Protein product: CAWSRGANTEAFF. The variable domain in full, completed from reference TRBV30 and TRBJ1-1, reads SQTIHQWPATLVQPVGSPLSLECTVEGTSNPNLYWYRQAAGRGLQLLFYSVGIGQISSEVPQNLSASRPQDRQFILSSKKLLLSDSGFYLCAWSRGANTEAFFGQGTRLTVV.

The chain couples TRBV7-3 to TRBJ1-1; D ambiguous. The germline V and J ends were trimmed by 0 bases and 1 base, with 6 bases remaining between them. CDR1 is SGHTA, CDR2 FQGTGA, per germline. The CDR3 extends over 14 amino acids. The CDR3 loop reads CASSLTGGNTEAFF. The CDR3 region has the DNA TGTGCCAGCAGCTTAACGGGAGGGAACACTGAAGCTTTCTTT.

This chain uses TRBV29-1 with TRBJ2-3; 7 nucleotides match TRBD2. CDR1 SQVTM and CDR2 ANQGSEA come from the germline V gene. V shed 5 bases, J shed 0 bases, and the junction held 8 bases outside the gene matches. This CDR3 has 15 residues. The CDR3 sequence is CSVRPSGTSTDTQYF. The CDR3 coding sequence is TGCAGCGTTCGACCTAGCGGCACTAGCACAGATACGCAGTATTTT.

This chain joins TRBV4-1 and TRBJ2-3; D is undetermined. Germline V gives CDR1 MGHRA, CDR2 YSYEKL. The germline V and J ends were trimmed by 0 bases and 2 bases, with 12 bases remaining between them. The CDR3 is 16 residues long. CDR3 DNA sequence: TGCGCCAGCAGCCAAGATCGGGCAGAACACACAGATACGCAGTATTTT. It codes for CASSQDRAEHTDTQYF.

This clone was found once. The chain links TRBV28 to TRBJ2-1, with 7 bases matching TRBD2. Germline V CDR1 and CDR2: MDHEN, SYDVKM. CDR3 length: 15 residues. The junction had 9 bases not matched to a gene; V was cut back by 2 bases and J by 8 bases. CDR3 coding DNA: TGTGCCAGCAGTTTAGGTGGGACTACCAACGATGAGCAGTTCTTC. Its translation: CASSLGGTTNDEQFF.